What follows are 4 T cell receptor beta chains derived from one specimen sequenced in a study of blood T cells in healthy people across ages. Through a sample-barcoded 5' primer and a J-beta primer mix, a second PCR was run for about 6 to 11 cycles. TCRdb processed the 5' RACE reads anew with MiXCR; each CDR3 protein has one entry. Here the sample spans 800,000 to 1,300,000 distinct CDR3 sequences, around 27% being singletons. The data also belong to a second study, concerning T cells of mothers and their children.

The sample was blood. These receptors were taken from a girl aged 2-10 years in good health.

A few counts support this clonotype. The CDR3 sequence: CASSYLGTVYNEQFF. The CDR3 DNA follows: TGTGCCAGCAGCTACCTAGGGACTGTCTACAATGAGCAGTTCTTC. The genes are TRBV7-9 and TRBJ2-1, with D perhaps TRBD2 (6 bases). The CDR3 runs to 15 residues. V was trimmed by 4 bases and J by 3 bases, leaving 13 bases between them. CDR1 and CDR2 (germline): SEHNR, FQNEAQ (reference sequence).

CDR3 DNA sequence: TGTGCCAGCAGCTTGCTGTCTCCAGGGAGCTCCTATAATTCACCCCTCCACTTT. Translated, it gives CASSLLSPGSSYNSPLHF. V and J are TRBV5-5 and TRBJ1-6; a possible D gene is TRBD1 (5 bases). Germline CDR1 reads SGHKS; CDR2 reads YYEKEE (reference sequence). CDR3 length: 18 residues. V was cut by 1 base and J by 0 bases, with 14 bases left in between.

This clonotype was observed a few times. This rearrangement joins TRBV27 to TRBJ2-7; D gene uncertain. In germline, CDR1 is MNHEY, CDR2 SMNVEV (reference sequence). Trimming removed 4 bases from V and 0 bases from J, with 10 bases in between. The CDR3 has 14 amino acids. CDR3 region: CASSSRRTSYEQYF. The CDR3 coding sequence is TGTGCCAGCAGTTCCCGAAGGACCTCCTACGAGCAGTACTTC.

The chain employs TRBV4-3 and TRBJ2-3; no firm D call. Germline values: CDR1 LGHNA, CDR2 YSLEER. Trimming removed 0 bases from V and 2 bases from J, with 12 bases in between. This CDR3 comprises 16 residues. The CDR3 DNA reads TGCGCCAGCAGCCAAGATGAATCCCATCCCACAGATACGCAGTATTTT. It translates to CASSQDESHPTDTQYF.